This T cell receptor (beta chain) is drawn from a study of T-cell reconstitution after alpha-beta-depleted transplantation in children. Preparation of the TCRbeta library involved a method that used unique molecular identifiers. TCRdb re-called the PCR reads through MiXCR, storing one row per CDR3 protein. The top ten hold approximately 1% of the sample, which has some 600,000 distinct CDR3 sequences, roughly 17% seen once. This clonotype was detected a few times. There are 14 residues in the CDR3. V trimming: 5 bases; J trimming: 3 bases; junction bases outside the gene matches: 3. The V gene's germline CDR1 is SGHTA and CDR2 FQGNSA.

The sample in question was PBMCs from the stem cell graft donor, obtained from the stem cell graft. The rearrangement uses TRBV7-2 and TRBJ1-3; 8 positions match TRBD1. The origin of this receptor is a human donor who donated a stem cell graft to a child with acute myeloid leukemia. Written as DNA, the CDR3 is TGTGCCAGCAGCCCGGACAGGGTTGGAAACACCATATATTTT. This codes for CASSPDRVGNTIYF.